A single sample is the source of the 29 T cell receptor beta chains below, sequenced in a study of blood T cell repertoires in COVID-19. Libraries were prepared by immunoSEQ multiplex PCR; TCRdb keeps only in-frame clonotypes and omits some of them. Among a few hundred thousand clones, around 92% were seen once, and the ten largest hold roughly 1.2%. Sequenced: peripheral blood. All receptors derive from a man aged 35 to 55 with acute or convalescent COVID-19.

The chain joins TRBV28 to TRBJ2-1; D call uncertain. The CDR3 is 15 amino acids. Per the germline V gene, CDR1 is MDHEN and CDR2 is SYDVKM. V shed 2 bases and J shed 0 bases, with 8 bases lying between them. DNA of the CDR3: TGTGCCAGCAGTTTAACCAGAAGCTCCTACAATGAGCAGTTCTTC. As protein: CASSLTRSSYNEQFF.

This chain uses TRBV29-1 with TRBJ1-2; D possibly corresponds to TRBD1 (5 bases). The CDR3 is 13 residues long. Germline V gene sequence: CDR1 SQVTM, CDR2 ANQGSEA. Trimming removed 5 bases at V and 3 bases at J, with 13 bases between. This CDR3 is CSVRGLVDYGYTF. CDR3 nucleotides: TGCAGCGTTCGGGGGTTGGTGGACTATGGCTACACCTTC.

The chain is built from TRBV5-1 and TRBJ2-3, with 9 bases matching TRBD2. This CDR3 region has 16 residues. Germline trimming cut 2 bases from V and 2 bases from J; bases unmatched to any gene: 6. Germline V lookup: CDR1 SGHRS, CDR2 YFSETQ. The CDR3 loop is CASSLTLAGHTDTQYF. Here the CDR3 DNA reads TGCGCCAGCAGCTTAACTCTAGCGGGGCACACAGATACGCAGTATTTT.

The chain recombines TRBV7-9 with TRBJ1-1; D possibly corresponds to TRBD1 (5 bases). The CDR3 is 14 residues long. Germline V lookup: CDR1 SEHNR, CDR2 FQNEAQ (reference sequence). V was trimmed by 1 base and J by 3 bases, leaving 9 bases between them. In DNA, the CDR3 is TGTGCCAGCAGCTTAGGTCAAGGGGACACTGAAGCTTTCTTT. Its translation: CASSLGQGDTEAFF. Filled out from reference TRBV7-9 and TRBJ1-1, the complete variable domain reads DTGVSQNPRHKITKRGQNVTFRCDPISEHNRLYWYRQTLGQGPEFLTYFQNEAQLEKSRLLSDRFSAERPKGSFSTLEIQRTEQGDSAMYLCASSLGQGDTEAFFGQGTRLTVV.

V is TRBV19 and J is TRBJ1-1, with 8 bases identical to TRBD1. Trimming removed 2 bases from V and 3 bases from J; junction bases left unmatched: 5. The CDR3 is 15 residues long. Germline CDR1 is LNHDA and CDR2 is SQIVND (reference sequence). CDR3 region: CASSIQGAGDTEAFF. CDR3 DNA sequence: TGTGCCAGTAGTATACAGGGGGCTGGGGACACTGAAGCTTTCTTT.

The rearrangement uses TRBV19 and TRBJ1-5, with 10 bases matching TRBD1. The V gene's germline CDR1 is LNHDA and CDR2 SQIVND (reference sequence). The CDR3 has 16 amino acids. The ends lost 4 bases at V and 1 base at J; junction bases unmatched: 4. The CDR3 bases are TGTGCCAGTAGTACGACAGGGGGCGGGAGCAATCAGCCCCAGCATTTT. Amino acids: CASSTTGGGSNQPQHF.

The rearrangement links TRBV28 to TRBJ2-3; TRBD2 matches 13 bases. The CDR3 loop spans 20 amino acids. The germline V gene encodes CDR1 MDHEN and CDR2 SYDVKM. V lost 2 bases, J lost 1 base, and 12 bases stayed unmatched. The CDR3 sequence is CASSLRFGLAGVVGTDTQYF. In DNA form, the CDR3 reads TGTGCCAGCAGTTTACGGTTCGGACTAGCGGGAGTGGTAGGCACAGATACGCAGTATTTT.

The chain uses TRBV5-1 and TRBJ2-3; 7 bases match TRBD1. The CDR3 has 15 residues. V dropped 0 bases and J dropped 2; count of bases not matched to a gene: 3. The germline CDR1 and CDR2 sequences are SGHRS and YFSETQ. CDR3 nucleotides: TGCGCCAGCAGCTTGGGACAGGGAAACACAGATACGCAGTATTTT. Protein: CASSLGQGNTDTQYF.

The gene calls are TRBV7-8 and TRBJ1-5, with D hard to call. The CDR3 extends over 17 amino acids. CDR1 SGHVS and CDR2 FQNEAQ come from the germline V gene. V was pared by 0 bases and J by 3 bases, with 15 bases between. Here the CDR3 reads CASSLAAGEGTNQPQHF. As DNA, the CDR3 is TGTGCCAGCAGCTTAGCGGCTGGGGAGGGTACCAATCAGCCCCAGCATTTT. Full variable domain (missing parts from reference TRBV7-8 and TRBJ1-5): GAGVSQSPRYKVAKRGQDVALRCDPISGHVSLFWYQQALGQGPEFLTYFQNEAQLDKSGLPSDRFFAERPEGSVSTLKIQRTQQEDSAVYLCASSLAAGEGTNQPQHFGDGTRLSIL.

This clone was seen just once. This chain uses TRBV2 with TRBJ1-6; D is unclear. V gave up 4 bases and J gave up 0 bases, with 13 bases separating them. This CDR3 contains 17 residues. The germline CDR1 and CDR2 sequences are SNHLY and FYNNEI. The DNA of the CDR3 is TGTGCCAGCAGTGGGTCGACTTCCTACTCCTATAATTCACCCCTCCACTTT. Translating gives CASSGSTSYSYNSPLHF.

With respect to this clone: This sample includes further DNA sequences coding for the same CDR3. The genes are TRBV28 and TRBJ1-2; tentatively, D is TRBD1 (6 bases). V shed 4 bases and J shed 8 bases, with 11 bases lying between them. The CDR3 sequence is 12 residues long. In germline, CDR1 is MDHEN, CDR2 SYDVKM. CDR3 region: CASSSQGYGYTF. CDR3 nucleotides: TGTGCCAGCAGTTCACAGGGTTACGGCTACACCTTC.

The chain is built from TRBV19 and TRBJ2-1; possible D gene TRBD2, 6 bases. This CDR3 has 12 residues. V was clipped by 3 bases and J by 10 bases, with 10 bases between them. CDR1 and CDR2 (germline): LNHDA, SQIVND (reference sequence). The CDR3, as DNA: TGTGCCAGTAGTATGGGGACTCCCGAGCAGTTCTTC. Translated, it gives CASSMGTPEQFF.

The V gene is TRBV4-3, the J gene TRBJ1-6; tentative D call: TRBD1 (6 bases). CDR3 length equals 16 residues. Trimming removed 2 bases from V and 4 bases from J, with 12 bases in between. Germline V CDR1 and CDR2: LGHNA, YSLEER. The CDR3 sequence is CASSQSPGQYNSPLHF. CDR3 nucleotides: TGCGCCAGCAGCCAATCCCCGGGACAATATAATTCACCCCTCCACTTT.

This chain links TRBV27 with TRBJ2-7; TRBD1 is a possible D gene (6 bases). This CDR3 is 13 amino acids long. The V end lost 5 bases, the J end lost 6 bases, and 14 bases lay between the germline ends. Germline CDR1 reads MNHEY; CDR2 reads SMNVEV (reference sequence). The CDR3 DNA follows: TGTGCCAGCAGTCCCCCGTTGACAGGCGAGCAGTACTTC. It yields the protein CASSPPLTGEQYF.

CDR3 sequence (DNA): TGTGCCAGCAGTTACCTTAGCGGGGGTCAAGAGACCCAGTACTTC. Its protein product is CASSYLSGGQETQYF. The J gene is TRBJ2-5, the V gene TRBV6-5; 9 bases agree with TRBD2. With 2 bases clipped from V and 2 bases from J, the junction kept 3 bases outside the gene matches. CDR1 and CDR2 from the germline V gene are MNHEY and SVGAGI. The CDR3 length is 15 residues.

This chain uses TRBV12-5 with TRBJ1-1; D is unresolved. V dropped 4 bases and J dropped 1 base, with 10 bases sitting between them. This CDR3 spans 14 amino acids. CDR1 and CDR2 (germline): LGHNT, FRNRAP. CDR3 loop: CASGWNSPNTEAFF. The CDR3 DNA is TGTGCTAGTGGTTGGAACAGTCCGAACACTGAAGCTTTCTTT.

This rearrangement joins TRBV6-5 to TRBJ2-5; D gene unclear. Trimming shortened V by 0 bases and J by 5 bases, and 13 bases separated the two germline ends. In germline, CDR1 is MNHEY, CDR2 SVGAGI. This CDR3 contains 15 residues. CDR3 sequence: CASSYSRSPKETQYF. In DNA, the CDR3 is TGTGCCAGCAGTTACTCTCGGTCGCCAAAGGAGACCCAGTACTTC.

The J gene is TRBJ1-6, the V gene TRBV27; D unresolved. The germline V gene encodes CDR1 MNHEY and CDR2 SMNVEV (reference sequence). Trimming stripped 2 bases from V and 11 bases from J, with 7 bases between. CDR3 length equals 12 residues. CDR3 protein: CASSLMRAPLHF. CDR3 in DNA: TGTGCCAGCAGTTTAATGCGTGCACCCCTCCACTTT.

The V and J genes are TRBV28 and TRBJ2-7; 10 bases align to TRBD1. V dropped 5 bases and J dropped 3; count of bases not matched to a gene: 7. Germline CDR1 is MDHEN and CDR2 is SYDVKM. This CDR3 comprises 15 residues. CDR3 protein: CASSPTGDRGYEQYF. The CDR3 nucleotides are TGTGCCAGCAGTCCTACCGGGGACAGGGGCTACGAGCAGTACTTC.

This sequence joins TRBV5-6 and TRBJ1-2, with D possibly being TRBD1 (5 bases). The CDR3 is 14 amino acids. The V end was cut by 1 base, the J end by 8 bases, with 15 bases between. Germline assignment: CDR1 SGHDT and CDR2 YYEEEE. Written as DNA, the CDR3 is TGTGCCAGCAGCTTGAATCAGGGAAACGTCGGCTACACCTTC. This encodes CASSLNQGNVGYTF. The variable domain in full, completed from reference TRBV5-6 and TRBJ1-2, reads DAGVTQSPTHLIKTRGQQVTLRCSPKSGHDTVSWYQQALGQGPQFIFQYYEEEERQRGNFPDRFSGHQFPNYSSELNVNALLLGDSALYLCASSLNQGNVGYTFGSGTRLTVV.

As to this clone: Other DNA variants within this sample encode the same CDR3. The chain uses TRBV9 and TRBJ2-1, with TRBD2 matching over 14 bases. The trim removed 3 bases at V and 6 bases at J, leaving 2 bases unmatched. The CDR3 has 15 residues. Germline V gene sequence: CDR1 SGDLS, CDR2 YYNGEE. The CDR3: CASSATSGGANEQFF. CDR3 DNA sequence: TGTGCCAGCAGCGCGACTAGCGGGGGGGCCAATGAGCAGTTCTTC.

The chain carries TRBV19 and TRBJ1-1; perhaps TRBD1 as D (5 bases). V was shortened by 3 bases and J by 4 bases, with 12 bases between the two germline ends. The CDR3 contains 14 residues. Germline V gene lookup returns CDR1 LNHDA and CDR2 SQIVND (reference sequence). CDR3 coding DNA: TGTGCCAGTAGTATTTCTTCGGGGGGCACTGAAGCTTTCTTT. Translating it yields CASSISSGGTEAFF.

The V call is TRBV5-1, the J call TRBJ1-1; a possible D gene is TRBD1 (5 bases). The length of the CDR3 is 15 residues. The germline V and J ends were trimmed by 1 base and 5 bases, with 15 bases remaining between them. The germline CDR1 and CDR2 sequences are SGHRS and YFSETQ. The CDR3 loop reads CASSLSQGMGTEAFF. The CDR3 DNA is TGCGCCAGCAGCTTGAGCCAGGGCATGGGTACTGAAGCTTTCTTT.

The chain carries TRBV7-3 and TRBJ2-3, with a possible D match to TRBD2 (6 bases). Between the trimmed V and J ends, which lost 5 bases and 0 bases, there was a span of 12 bases. The CDR3 spans 15 residues. Germline V gene lookup returns CDR1 SGHTA and CDR2 FQGTGA. The CDR3 spells CASSAHGGSTDTQYF. CDR3 bases: TGTGCCAGCAGCGCCCACGGGGGTAGCACAGATACGCAGTATTTT.

The rearrangement joins TRBV3-1 (or the pseudogene TRBV3-2) to TRBJ1-2; possibly TRBD1 for D (5 bases). The V and J ends lost 0 bases and 4 bases respectively, with 18 bases between them. The CDR3 runs 17 residues. Germline values: CDR1 LGHDT, CDR2 YNNKEL (reference sequence). CDR3 in amino acids: CASSQEVDTGHIYGYTF. CDR3 in DNA: TGTGCCAGCAGCCAAGAAGTTGATACAGGACATATCTATGGCTACACCTTC.

This clone was counted a few times. V and J are TRBV19 and TRBJ1-6; D is uncertain. V gave up 7 bases and J gave up 6 bases, with 10 bases separating them. CDR1 is LNHDA, CDR2 SQIVND, per germline (reference sequence). The CDR3 runs 13 residues. In nucleotides, the CDR3 is TGTGCCAGTAAACGGCAGGCTAATTCACCCCTCCACTTT. Its translation: CASKRQANSPLHF.

The rearrangement links TRBV19 to TRBJ2-2; D may be TRBD2 (7 bases). Trimming shortened V by 3 bases and J by 3 bases, and 20 bases separated the two germline ends. This CDR3 is built from 18 residues. Germline V CDR1 and CDR2: LNHDA, SQIVND (reference sequence). In nucleotides, the CDR3 is TGTGCCAGTAGTATTCTTTGGGGGCGGCTAGCGGACACCGGGGAGCTGTTTTTT. As protein: CASSILWGRLADTGELFF. Full variable domain (rest looked up from reference TRBV19 and TRBJ2-2): DGGITQSPKYLFRKEGQNVTLSCEQNLNHDAMYWYRQDPGQGLRLIYYSQIVNDFQKGDIAEGYSVSREKKESFPLTVTSAQKNPTAFYLCASSILWGRLADTGELFFGEGSRLTVL.

The rearrangement uses TRBV23-1 and TRBJ1-4, with D maybe TRBD1 (6 bases). TRBV23-1 is marked as an open reading frame, function uncertain. The CDR3 runs 20 residues. V lost 4 bases, J lost 0 bases, and 24 bases lay in between. The CDR3 is CASSPPGGRGSGTTNEKLFF. The CDR3 DNA follows: TGCGCCAGCAGTCCCCCTGGGGGGCGGGGGTCAGGCACAACTAATGAAAAACTGTTTTTT.

This clone has just a few counts. One end of the junction varies from germline; a read error may be responsible. This sequence joins TRBV9 and TRBJ1-2, with a tentative D call TRBD1 (5 bases). From germline, CDR1 is SGDLS and CDR2 YYNGEE. The CDR3 has 12 amino acids. CDR3 DNA sequence: TGTGCCAGCAGCGTGCTGCGGGGGAGTTTCGCCTTC. This translates into CASSVLRGSFAF.